This TCR beta chain was recovered during a study of blood T cells in healthy people across ages. The germline CDR1 and CDR2 sequences are MGHDK and SYGVNS. The CDR3 is 15 amino acids. Unmatched junction bases numbered 5, after V lost 2 bases and J lost 2 bases. Study-wide results and caveats: The recorded TCR beta diversity per million T cells decreased in a roughly linear manner with age. Versus aged donors, long-lived donors had higher diversity and more naive CD4+ cells.

Of note for this clonotype: Its antigen is currently unknown.

Russia was home to the donors, healthy Caucasian individuals aged roughly 6 to 90. Using a J-beta primer mix together with a sample-barcoded 5' primer, a second PCR was run for about 6 to 11 cycles. Tags on each cDNA molecule came from a template-switch adaptor with 12 random nucleotides. One entry per CDR3 protein results from TCRdb running MiXCR on the 5' RACE reads. The sample carries about 1,500,000 distinct CDR3 sequences, around 39% recorded once. The chain links TRBV25-1 to TRBJ2-5, with 7 nucleotides matching TRBD2. The sample was blood. The TCR originated in a young woman in good health. The CDR3 loop reads CASSEAGTKQETQYF. CDR3 DNA sequence: TGTGCCAGCAGTGAAGCGGGGACTAAGCAAGAGACCCAGTACTTC.